This T cell receptor beta chain was identified in a study of Ad26.COV2.S vaccination and SARS-CoV-2 variants (dated by TCRdb to about 2021). Describing the broader study: Vaccine-arm donors were drawn from COV1001, a multicentre, randomized, double-blind, placebo-controlled phase I-IIa trial of Ad26.COV2.S in healthy adults. Ad26.COV2.S was administered intramuscularly at a dose of 5x10^10 or 1x10^11 viral particles, either as one shot or as two shots given 56 days apart. The specificity and breadth of SARS-CoV-2-reactive T cell receptors after Ad26.COV2.S vaccination were assessed by TCRbeta repertoire sequencing. A total of around 32 samples were included in the TCR-sequenced set, comprising roughly 20 Ad26.COV2.S vaccine recipients, 5 placebo recipients and 8 SARS-CoV-2 convalescent individuals. Trial participants were randomized into five groups of five, in which low-dose or high-dose Ad26.COV2.S was given once or twice, or placebo was given on both occasions. Throughout the experiments and outcome assessment, investigators stayed blinded to trial group allocation. On the study overall, not on this receptor specifically: Ad26.COV2.S recipients had higher spike-specific TCR breadth than placebo recipients (P = 0.0014). The study was not powered for comparison of responses between vaccine doses or regimens. Substantial breadth of spike-specific CD8+ and CD4+ T cell responses was reported after vaccination. The authors noted that total T cell responses may have been underestimated by the TCR breadth and depth analyses. Comparable non-spike TCR breadth was observed between vaccine and placebo recipients, consistent with only spike being contained in the vaccine.

Comments on this clone: Its antigen remains undetermined. No much larger clone exists at a distance of one base, and base qualities are not known.

Explained via the paper, the treatment or condition label denotes: around 19 received Ad26.COV2.S at low or high dose, single or two shots; several received placebo; per-sample allocation not given. Repertoires of vaccine and placebo recipients were sequenced from samples collected on day 63 after the first injection. Cohort 1b enrolled 25 to 30 adults aged 18-55 years at a single site in Boston, USA, between 29 July and 7 August 2020. Ad26.COV2.S was a replication-incompetent adenovirus type 26 vector expressing a prefusion-stabilized SARS-CoV-2 spike protein from the original Wuhan strain. Taken from the germline V gene, the CDR1 and CDR2 loops are MNHNS and SASEGT. V and J lose 3 bases and 6 bases, and a span of 12 bases separates them. From its cysteine to its phenylalanine, the CDR3 spans 14 amino acids. Only the CDR3 part of the read is kept: 42 bases, read in frame from the first base. TCRbeta CDR3 regions were sequenced with the immunoSEQ Assay. After extraction, genomic DNA underwent amplification by bias-controlled multiplex PCR, followed by high-throughput sequencing. The study's own analysis went as follows. To quantify the absolute abundance of every unique TCRbeta CDR3 region, sequences were collapsed and filtered. T cell fraction was estimated by normalizing TCRbeta template counts to usable DNA, with usable DNA measured through amplification of reference genes found in all nucleated cells. Repertoire TCRs were annotated as SARS-CoV-2-specific when V gene, CDR3 amino acid sequence and J gene were exactly matched to a known reactive TCR set. The reference SARS-CoV-2 TCR set was derived from MIRA and filtered for enrichment in COVID-19-positive ImmuneCODE repertoires, a step that removed public or cross-reactive TCRs. Based on the MIRA antigens, annotated TCRs were further analysed at the level of specific ORF or position within ORF. Breadth was defined as the number of annotated unique rearrangements divided by the total number of unique productive rearrangements, and depth was defined as the summed frequency of the annotated unique rearrangements. Two-sided Wilcoxon rank-sum tests were applied when comparing TCR breadth between groups. The immuneACCESS repertoire file appears here via TCRdb, limited to in-frame rearrangements. These files lack a portion of the clones; in checked studies, under half of the deficit traces to unresolved V genes, and the cause of the others is not known. V, J and clone size derive from that table, while D and trimming were established from the DNA sequence. This sample comprises approximately 240,000 clones, 88% of them detected only once. The top ten hold over 8.5% of the sample.

The rearranged chain carries TRBV6-1 and TRBJ1-5; TRBD1 is perhaps the D gene, given 5 matching bases. The clonotype was recovered from a person between 18 and 65 years old who received the Ad26.COV2.S COVID-19 vaccine or a placebo. The source material was peripheral blood, sampled in a trial of Ad26.COV2.S vaccine versus placebo. For the CDR3, the sequence is CASSEAGFSQPQHF. In nucleotide form, the sequence is TGTGCCAGCAGTGAGGCAGGGTTCAGTCAGCCCCAGCATTTT.